What follows describes a single T cell receptor beta chain. The data are from a study of blood T cell repertoires in COVID-19. The ends lost 5 bases at V and 2 bases at J; junction bases unmatched: 5. The V gene's germline CDR1 is SGHTA and CDR2 FQGTGA. The CDR3 length is 17 residues. As processed by the authors: Scientists estimated how many nucleated cells there were by amplifying reference gene primers. Generated by immunoSEQ multiplex PCR, the TCRdb table keeps only in-frame clones and is missing some. V and J calls and clone size are given by that table; D and trimming were obtained from the DNA. Counted here are around 480,000 clones, roughly 88% occurring once; the ten biggest clones make up roughly 12%.

The sequence derives from a woman aged 45-60 years with COVID-19, enrolled during active disease. Sequencing was done on a sample of peripheral blood. The V gene is TRBV7-3, the J gene TRBJ2-1; 14 nucleotides match TRBD2. The DNA for the CDR3 is TGTGCCAGCAGCCTGACTAGCGGGGGGGCGACCTACAATGAGCAGTTCTTC. It encodes CASSLTSGGATYNEQFF. The variable domain in full, completed from reference TRBV7-3 and TRBJ2-1, reads GAGVSQTPSNKVTEKGKYVELRCDPISGHTALYWYRQSLGQGPEFLIYFQGTGAADDSGLPNDRFFAVRPEGSVSTLKIQRTERGDSAVYLCASSLTSGGATYNEQFFGPGTRLTVL.